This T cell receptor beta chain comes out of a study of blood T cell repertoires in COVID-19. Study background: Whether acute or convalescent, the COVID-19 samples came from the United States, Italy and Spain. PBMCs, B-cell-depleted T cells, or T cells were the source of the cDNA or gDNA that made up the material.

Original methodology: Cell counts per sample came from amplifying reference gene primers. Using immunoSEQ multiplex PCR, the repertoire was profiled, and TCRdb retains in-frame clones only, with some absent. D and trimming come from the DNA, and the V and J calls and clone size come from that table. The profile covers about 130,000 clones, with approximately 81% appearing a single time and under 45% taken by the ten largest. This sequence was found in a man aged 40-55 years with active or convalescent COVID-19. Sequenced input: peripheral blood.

CDR3 nucleotide sequence: TGTGCCAGCAGCCAGGGACAGGGGAGGGACTATGGCTACACCTTC. Encoded protein: CASSQGQGRDYGYTF. The rearrangement uses TRBV6-5 and TRBJ1-2; 10 nucleotides agree with TRBD1. V shed 6 bases, J shed 3 bases, and the junction held 7 bases outside the gene matches. Germline V gene lookup returns CDR1 MNHEY and CDR2 SVGAGI. The CDR3 contains 15 residues.